The entry below gives a single TCR beta chain sequence along with its context. The data stem from a study of cytotoxic CD8 clonotypes in ibrutinib-treated CLL. Study at large: Response samples were taken after a median of approximately 11 months on treatment, range 6 to 36.

The CDR3 loop spans 15 amino acids. CDR1 LNHDA and CDR2 SQIVND come from the germline V gene (reference sequence). Deletions cut 7 bases from V and 2 bases from J, with 16 bases between. Sequencing was designed to attain a depth spanning 1 in 200,000 to 1 in 1 million T cells. TCRdb's copy holds only in-frame clones and misses some; the assay was immunoSEQ multiplex PCR. The sample carries about 50,000 clones, over 80% recorded once. The rearrangement uses TRBV19 and TRBJ2-3; D is ambiguous. The receptor was isolated from a human donor with chronic lymphocytic leukemia. The sequences come from PBMCs, collected after 24 months of ibrutinib treatment. The CDR3 nucleotides are TGTGCCAGTAAGCAGGACCCAGACCCCACAGATACGCAGTATTTT. Encoded protein: CASKQDPDPTDTQYF.